This T cell receptor (beta chain) was obtained from a study of blood T cell repertoires in COVID-19. Some clones are missing from TCRdb's copy, which holds only in-frame ones; the method was immunoSEQ multiplex PCR. This table holds about 310,000 clones, more than 75% found once. From germline, CDR1 is SEHNR and CDR2 FQNEAQ (reference sequence). This CDR3 is built from 16 residues. Trimming cost V 5 bases and J 6 bases; bases outside gene matches: 13. Sequenced: peripheral blood. The genes are TRBV7-9 and TRBJ2-1, with 7 bases identical to TRBD1. The TCR comes from a man in his 70s with acute or convalescent COVID-19. CDR3 in DNA: TGTGCCAGCAGCGCCCTAGACAGGGTCTACATCAATGAGCAGTTCTTC. It is translated as CASSALDRVYINEQFF.